The source of this T cell receptor (beta chain) is a study of OX40 agonist ivuxolimab in advanced cancers. Study-level background: Of mixed ages from about 23 to 79 and averaging roughly 64 years, the group was 65% to 85% male.

For this clone: Its antigen is not identified.

Method: immunoSEQ multiplex PCR; TCRdb's copy keeps in-frame clones and lacks some. This sample has 55,000 to 70,000 clones, with more than 75% found just once. The V and J ends lost 9 bases and 2 bases respectively, with 16 bases between them. The germline gives CDR1 SGHTA, CDR2 FQGNSA. The CDR3 spans 14 residues. The study's findings and limits: Some of the nonresponding patients also showed low levels of normalized T-cell clonal expansion. In general, CD8+ T cells held more expanded clones than CD4+ did, on average.

This clonotype originated in an adult with an advanced solid tumor such as melanoma, head and neck, liver or kidney cancer. This sequence joins TRBV7-2 and TRBJ1-1; D ambiguous. The sample was CD4+ or CD8+ T cells sorted from blood, taken in a trial of the OX40 agonist ivuxolimab. Written as DNA, the CDR3 is TGTGCCAGTCTTCTCGGTGGTAGTAACACTGAAGCTTTCTTT. Amino acids: CASLLGGSNTEAFF.